The 26 T cell receptor beta chains in this list originate from one sample, sequenced in a study of T cells in Graves' hyperthyroidism and ophthalmopathy. Researchers took RNA transcripts and amplified the TCR beta CDR3 regions from them. TCR CDR3 underwent first-round RT-PCR with the HTBI primer set. TCRdb re-analysed the multiplex PCR reads in MiXCR, keeping a single row per CDR3 protein. The table lists roughly 500,000 distinct CDR3 sequences, around 14% of them singletons. Sequences were obtained from blood. The receptors here all came from a woman aged 25 to 39 with Graves' hyperthyroidism that later progressed to Graves' ophthalmopathy.

This clonotype was picked up many times. The CDR3: CASSPRMGIQPQHF. The DNA of the CDR3 is TGTGCCAGCAGCCCCCGGATGGGGATTCAGCCCCAGCATTTT. This chain uses TRBV7-9 with TRBJ1-5; D ambiguous. Per germline, CDR1 SEHNR and CDR2 FQNEAQ (reference sequence). This CDR3 contains 14 residues. V lost 5 bases, J lost 6 bases, and 14 bases lay in between.

Many counts were recorded for this clonotype. The chain couples TRBV5-5 to TRBJ2-5, with 10 bases that match TRBD2. The ends lost 4 bases at V and 5 bases at J; junction bases unmatched: 8. Germline V CDR1 and CDR2: SGHKS, YYEKEE (reference sequence). CDR3 length: 15 amino acids. DNA for the CDR3: TGTGCCAGCAGCGGGGCGGGACTAGCGATGGAGACCCAGTACTTC. The encoded protein is CASSGAGLAMETQYF.

This clonotype was detected many times. The chain links TRBV4-1 to TRBJ1-1; D ambiguous. V lost 1 base to trimming and J lost 7 bases, with 10 bases between them. CDR3 size: 13 residues. The germline CDR1 and CDR2 sequences are MGHRA and YSYEKL. The CDR3 bases are TGCGCCAGCAGCCAAGTTCTTCCTGATGAAGCTTTCTTT. This gives the protein CASSQVLPDEAFF.

This clonotype was detected only a few times. The V call is TRBV20-1, the J call TRBJ1-2; no clear D gene. This CDR3 has 13 residues. The germline V gene has CDR1 DFQATT and CDR2 SNEGSKA (reference sequence). V shed 3 bases and J shed 6 bases, with 14 bases lying between them. The CDR3: CSARTLSGDGYTF. The CDR3 DNA reads TGCAGTGCTAGGACTCTTTCGGGAGATGGCTACACCTTC.

The V gene is TRBV6-5, the J gene TRBJ2-7, with TRBD2 matching 14 bases. The V gene's germline CDR1 is MNHEY and CDR2 SVGAGI. CDR3 length: 18 residues. After removal of 2 bases from V and 2 bases from J, the junction contained 8 bases not matched to a gene. The CDR3 loop reads CASSYLPGTSGSTYEQYF. The CDR3 bases are TGTGCCAGCAGTTACCTCCCCGGGACTAGCGGGAGTACCTACGAGCAGTACTTC.

This clonotype was detected ten times or more. The rearrangement joins TRBV3-1 to TRBJ2-1; possibly TRBD2 for D (6 bases). Germline loops: CDR1 LGHDT, CDR2 YNNKEL (reference sequence). V was trimmed by 2 bases and J by 7 bases, leaving 18 bases between them. The CDR3 spans 16 residues. CDR3 protein: CASSQNVLRLVNEQFF. The CDR3 DNA follows: TGTGCCAGCAGCCAAAACGTCCTCCGACTAGTGAATGAGCAGTTCTTC.

The table lists this clonotype with many counts. The rearrangement joins TRBV11-2 to TRBJ2-1; D gene ambiguous. V was cut by 2 bases and J by 11 bases, with 13 bases left in between. CDR3 length equals 13 residues. The germline gives CDR1 SGHAT, CDR2 FQNNGV. The CDR3 sequence: CASSLSWSGKQFF. The CDR3 bases are TGTGCCAGCAGCTTAAGTTGGAGTGGGAAGCAGTTCTTC.

V gene TRBV5-6 combines with J gene TRBJ2-3; maybe TRBD1 (6 bases). Germline V gene sequence: CDR1 SGHDT, CDR2 YYEEEE. The CDR3 runs 13 residues. V was cut by 3 bases and J by 6 bases, with 11 bases left in between. CDR3 coding DNA: TGTGCCAGCAGCTCGAATCAGGGGGATACGCAGTATTTT. Its protein product is CASSSNQGDTQYF.

This clonotype occurred many times. The chain links TRBV19 to TRBJ2-7; TRBD2 might be the D (6 bases). CDR1 is LNHDA and CDR2 is SQIVND in the germline V gene (reference sequence). Trimming removed 4 bases at V and 3 bases at J, with 19 bases between. The CDR3 has 16 residues. CDR3 region: CASSNHESGVNYEQYF. CDR3 DNA: TGTGCCAGTAGTAATCACGAGTCGGGAGTGAACTACGAGCAGTACTTC.

This clonotype has only a few counts. The V call is TRBV20-1, the J call TRBJ2-5; D is tentatively TRBD1 or TRBD2 (6 bases each). The germline V gene encodes CDR1 DFQATT and CDR2 SNEGSKA (reference sequence). This CDR3 has 12 amino acids. V was trimmed by 1 base and J by 5 bases, leaving 8 bases between them. The CDR3 DNA is TGCAGTGCTAGAGTAGGGGGGGAGACCCAGTACTTC. Amino acids: CSARVGGETQYF.

This clonotype was seen repeatedly, ten times or more. The rearrangement links TRBV24-1 to TRBJ2-1, with 8 bases matching TRBD1. V shed 9 bases and J 7 bases; nucleotides not matched to a gene: 7. The germline CDR1 and CDR2 sequences are KGHDR and SFDVKD. CDR3 length: 13 residues. The CDR3 DNA reads TGTGCCACCGGACCGGGACAGGTTAATGAGCAGTTCTTC. Its translation is CATGPGQVNEQFF.

This clonotype was recorded at least ten times. The rearrangement joins TRBV19 to TRBJ2-7; no firm D call. From germline, CDR1 is LNHDA and CDR2 SQIVND (reference sequence). The CDR3 runs to 13 residues. Trimming took off 1 base at V and 3 bases at J, with 7 bases between the two ends. This CDR3 reads CASSIADLYEQYF. CDR3 sequence (DNA): TGTGCCAGTAGTATAGCCGACCTCTACGAGCAGTACTTC.

This clonotype came up many times. CDR3: CASRSGTGSTDTQYF. CDR3 nucleotide sequence: TGTGCCAGCAGGTCCGGGACAGGGTCCACAGATACGCAGTATTTT. V gene TRBV6-1 combines with J gene TRBJ2-3; 9 bases line up with TRBD1. Looked up from germline, CDR1 is MNHNS and CDR2 is SASEGT. The V segment lost 6 bases and the J segment 2 bases; nucleotides outside the gene matches: 6. This CDR3 comprises 15 residues.

A few counts support this clonotype. This chain connects TRBV10-3 to TRBJ2-7; D not resolved. Germline assignment: CDR1 ENHRY and CDR2 SYGVKD. V was trimmed by 4 bases and J by 4 bases, leaving 11 bases between them. This CDR3 contains 13 residues. In nucleotides, the CDR3 is TGTGCCATCAGTGTTGACATGAAATACGAGCAGTACTTC. Its translation: CAISVDMKYEQYF.

This clonotype was seen only a few times. The chain uses TRBV3-1 and TRBJ1-1; the D gene is possibly TRBD1 (6 bases). The CDR3 contains 19 residues. Germline V gene lookup returns CDR1 LGHDT and CDR2 YNNKEL (reference sequence). V lost 4 bases to trimming and J lost 0 bases, with 24 bases between them. The DNA of the CDR3 is TGTGCCAGCAGCCTAACCCCGTCGGGGGCCTTGGGGATGAACACTGAAGCTTTCTTT. It translates to CASSLTPSGALGMNTEAFF.

This clonotype was seen ten or more times. The V gene is TRBV10-3, the J gene TRBJ1-1; 7 bases agree with TRBD1. CDR3 length: 12 residues. The V gene end was trimmed by 10 bases and the J gene end by 4 bases; junction bases not matched to a gene: 6. Germline loops: CDR1 ENHRY, CDR2 SYGVKD. The CDR3 DNA reads as TGTGCCACTCGACAGGGAACCACTGAAGCTTTCTTT. Protein: CATRQGTTEAFF.

This clonotype was counted only a few times. The chain links TRBV20-1 to TRBJ1-4; D remains ambiguous. Per germline, CDR1 DFQATT and CDR2 SNEGSKA (reference sequence). With 2 bases removed from V and 7 bases from J, the gap between germline ends came to 14 bases. The CDR3 has 14 residues. CDR3 sequence: CSARKAGPSEKLFF. The CDR3 region has the DNA TGCAGTGCTAGAAAGGCCGGACCTAGTGAAAAACTGTTTTTT.

This clonotype has just a few counts. It may be a read error: a sequence one base away is much more abundant. This chain links TRBV27 with TRBJ1-1; D remains ambiguous. V was pared by 6 bases and J by 5 bases, with 19 bases between. The CDR3 spans 15 residues. Germline assignment: CDR1 MNHEY and CDR2 SMNVEV (reference sequence). CDR3 bases: TGTGCCAGCAGCCCCCTCGGGATGATAGTAACTGAAGCTTTCTTT. Residues: CASSPLGMIVTEAFF.

This clonotype was observed at least ten times. The chain carries TRBV18 and TRBJ1-1; no firm D call. The CDR3 is 14 residues long. Germline V gene lookup returns CDR1 KGHSH and CDR2 LQKENI. V was trimmed by 0 bases and J by 3 bases, leaving 8 bases between them. The CDR3 nucleotides read TGTGCCAGCTCACCACCCATCTGGGACACTGAAGCTTTCTTT. Protein sequence: CASSPPIWDTEAFF.

This clonotype was counted many times. This chain links TRBV4-1 with TRBJ2-7, with 8 nucleotides matching TRBD2. The CDR3 sequence is 16 residues long. Unmatched junction bases numbered 9, after V lost 3 bases and J lost 2 bases. Germline values: CDR1 MGHRA, CDR2 YSYEKL. The CDR3 loop reads CASSHPGLATPYEQYF. CDR3 DNA sequence: TGCGCCAGCAGCCATCCAGGACTAGCAACCCCCTACGAGCAGTACTTC.

The chain joins TRBV5-5 to TRBJ2-5, with D perhaps matching TRBD2 (5 bases). This CDR3 is built from 14 residues. V was trimmed by 0 bases and J by 1 base, leaving 7 bases between them. Germline-derived CDR1 and CDR2 are SGHKS and YYEKEE (reference sequence). The DNA for the CDR3 is TGTGCCAGCAGCTTGGGGACTTTCCAAGAGACCCAGTACTTC. It specifies CASSLGTFQETQYF.

This clonotype occurred many times. The gene calls are TRBV5-1 and TRBJ2-3; the D is unclear. Per germline, CDR1 SGHRS and CDR2 YFSETQ. The CDR3 has 13 residues. Trimming cost V 1 base and J 4 bases, with 7 bases left between them. The CDR3 DNA is TGCGCCAGCAGCTTGCTATGGGCAGATACGCAGTATTTT. Amino acid sequence: CASSLLWADTQYF.

This clonotype was picked up many times. This chain links TRBV24-1 with TRBJ2-2; D might be TRBD2 (5 bases). Trimming removed 3 bases at V and 5 bases at J, with 12 bases between. The CDR3 consists of 15 residues. Germline CDR1 KGHDR, CDR2 SFDVKD. Here the CDR3 DNA reads TGTGCCACCAGTGATACTAGAGCGCCAACCGGGGAGCTGTTTTTT. This gives the protein CATSDTRAPTGELFF.

This clonotype showed up many times. V usage is TRBV27 and J usage is TRBJ2-1; D is perhaps TRBD1 (5 bases). Trimming removed 2 bases from V and 6 bases from J, with 8 bases in between. Germline CDR1 reads MNHEY; CDR2 reads SMNVEV (reference sequence). The CDR3 runs 13 residues. CDR3 protein: CASSLDSGNEQFF. Here the CDR3 DNA reads TGTGCCAGCAGTTTAGACAGTGGCAATGAGCAGTTCTTC.

The chain couples TRBV28 to TRBJ2-1, with no clear D. Germline V CDR1 and CDR2: MDHEN, SYDVKM. The CDR3 runs 13 residues. V was trimmed by 10 bases and J by 7 bases, leaving 17 bases between them. Written as DNA, the CDR3 is TGTGCCACCCTCTTCCGATTGGAGAATGAGCAGTTCTTC. Translation gives CATLFRLENEQFF.

In this sample, this clonotype turned up many times. The V call is TRBV19, the J call TRBJ1-2; 8 positions agree with TRBD1. CDR1 is LNHDA and CDR2 is SQIVND in the germline V gene (reference sequence). V trimming: 5 bases; J trimming: 4 bases; junction bases outside the gene matches: 6. The CDR3 contains 14 residues. The CDR3 nucleotides are TGTGCCAGTAGTTCCCCGGACAGGGCCTATGGCTACACCTTC. Translation: CASSSPDRAYGYTF.